The rows below give T cell receptor beta chains drawn from one sample of a study of cytomegalovirus exposure and HLA in healthy donors. Profiled with immunoSEQ multiplex PCR; TCRdb holds only in-frame clones, not every one. The sample yields some 96,000 clones, about 80% seen once. Sequences were obtained from PBMCs. The receptors stem from a man aged 35 to 55 in good health and CMV-seronegative. CDR3s include the opening cysteine and the closing phenylalanine or tryptophan. D genes are given only for firm matches. Clone size is given for some rows only: seen once, a few or many times, or a class if the clone is expanded.

CDR3: CASSQDPGGSSYNEQFF; DNA: TGCGCCAGCAGCCAAGATCCTGGCGGGAGCTCCTACAATGAGCAGTTCTTC; D: TRBD2; size: NA; V: TRBV4-3; J: TRBJ2-1
CDR3: CSARGRTEQFF; DNA: TGCAGTGCTAGGGGGCGGACAGAGCAGTTCTTC; D: NA; size: NA; V: TRBV20-1; J: TRBJ2-1
CDR3: CASSPGGGDTEAFF; DNA: TGCGCCAGCAGCCCGGGGGGGGGAGACACTGAAGCTTTCTTT; D: NA; size: NA; V: TRBV4-3; J: TRBJ1-1
CDR3: CASTGGYDGPHGYTF; DNA: TGTGCCAGCACCGGGGGGTACGACGGACCCCATGGCTACACCTTC; D: NA; size: NA; V: TRBV7-2; J: TRBJ1-2
CDR3: CASSLVGGYQPQHF; DNA: TGTGCCAGCAGCTTAGTAGGGGGTTATCAGCCCCAGCATTTT; D: NA; size: NA; V: TRBV7-8; J: TRBJ1-5
CDR3: CASSSPLKGTGLDEQYF; DNA: TGTGCCAGCAGTTCCCCGTTAAAAGGGACAGGGCTGGACGAGCAGTACTTC; D: TRBD1; size: NA; V: TRBV28; J: TRBJ2-7
CDR3: CASSLAGEAEQFF; DNA: TGTGCCAGCAGCTTAGCTGGGGAGGCTGAGCAGTTCTTC; D: NA; size: NA; V: TRBV7-9; J: TRBJ2-1
CDR3: CASGQSYTEAFF; DNA: TGTGCCAGTGGGCAGTCGTACACTGAAGCTTTCTTT; D: NA; size: few; V: TRBV6-1; J: TRBJ1-1
CDR3: CASRRTGRYSNQPQHF; DNA: TGTGCCAGCAGAAGGACAGGGCGTTATAGCAATCAGCCCCAGCATTTT; D: TRBD1; size: NA; V: TRBV28; J: TRBJ1-5
CDR3: CASSLMGTENTEAFF; DNA: TGTGCCAGCAGCTTAATGGGGACAGAGAACACTGAAGCTTTCTTT; D: TRBD1; size: NA; V: TRBV7-2; J: TRBJ1-1
CDR3: CASSGPYSDTQYF; DNA: TGTGCCAGCAGCGGTCCTTACTCAGATACGCAGTATTTT; D: NA; size: NA; V: TRBV9; J: TRBJ2-3
CDR3: CAWSATNYEQYF; DNA: TGTGCCTGGAGTGCCACAAACTACGAGCAGTACTTC; D: NA; size: NA; V: TRBV30; J: TRBJ2-7
CDR3: CASRGTAVEKLFF; DNA: TGTGCCAGCAGAGGGACAGCTGTTGAAAAACTGTTTTTT; D: TRBD1; size: few; V: TRBV28; J: TRBJ1-4
CDR3: CASSLATGTVLNYGYTF; DNA: TGTGCCAGCAGCTTAGCAACCGGGACAGTGCTTAACTATGGCTACACCTTC; D: TRBD1; size: NA; V: TRBV7-9; J: TRBJ1-2
CDR3: CASSLTGETQYF; DNA: TGTGCCAGCAGTTTAACCGGAGAGACCCAGTACTTC; D: NA; size: few; V: TRBV27; J: TRBJ2-5
CDR3: CASSLGPGEAFF; DNA: TGTGCCAGCAGCTTAGGTCCAGGTGAAGCTTTCTTT; D: NA; size: NA; V: TRBV7-6; J: TRBJ1-1
CDR3: CASIHSLNSPLHF; DNA: TGTGCCAGCATTCACAGTCTTAATTCACCCCTCCACTTT; D: NA; size: NA; V: TRBV6-6; J: TRBJ1-6
CDR3: CASTLGAGRPQHF; DNA: TGTGCCAGCACCCTGGGGGCTGGGCGGCCCCAGCATTTT; D: NA; size: few; V: TRBV6-1; J: TRBJ1-5
CDR3: CASSLDSAYEQYF; DNA: TGTGCCAGCAGCTTAGACAGTGCCTACGAGCAGTACTTC; D: NA; size: NA; V: TRBV7-6; J: TRBJ2-7
CDR3: CASSLSKGAWGYGYTF; DNA: TGTGCCAGCAGTTTATCTAAGGGGGCTTGGGGCTATGGCTACACCTTC; D: TRBD1; size: NA; V: TRBV27; J: TRBJ1-2
CDR3: CASSQDSPSGEQFF; DNA: TGTGCCAGCAGCCAAGATTCCCCTTCCGGGGAGCAGTTCTTC; D: NA; size: few; V: TRBV4-2; J: TRBJ2-1
CDR3: CASSARTGKGDNEQFF; DNA: TGTGCCAGCAGCGCCCGGACAGGGAAAGGGGACAATGAGCAGTTCTTC; D: TRBD1; size: NA; V: TRBV9; J: TRBJ2-1
CDR3: CAWSGAGNIQYF; DNA: TGTGCCTGGAGTGGGGCAGGGAACATTCAGTACTTC; D: NA; size: NA; V: TRBV30; J: TRBJ2-4
CDR3: CASSSGLAALETQYF; DNA: TGTGCCAGCAGCTCGGGACTAGCGGCACTAGAGACCCAGTACTTC; D: TRBD2; size: NA; V: TRBV7-2; J: TRBJ2-5
CDR3: CASSLSSGTGKFYQPQHF; DNA: TGTGCCAGCAGTTTATCGAGCGGGACAGGGAAGTTCTATCAGCCCCAGCATTTT; D: TRBD1; size: NA; V: TRBV27; J: TRBJ1-5
CDR3: CASSGQGGSPLHF; DNA: TGTGCCAGCAGCGGACAGGGTGGTTCACCCCTCCACTTT; D: TRBD1; size: NA; V: TRBV6-4; J: TRBJ1-6
CDR3: CASSERGPPNWGYEQYF; DNA: TGTGCCAGCAGTGAAAGGGGGCCTCCTAACTGGGGGTACGAGCAGTACTTC; D: TRBD1; size: NA; V: TRBV6-1; J: TRBJ2-7
CDR3: CASSLGGYGEAFF; DNA: TGTGCCAGCAGTTTAGGAGGGTACGGGGAAGCTTTCTTT; D: NA; size: NA; V: TRBV27; J: TRBJ1-1
CDR3: CASSSGLAGKETQYF; DNA: TGTGCCAGCAGTTCGGGACTAGCGGGAAAAGAGACCCAGTACTTC; D: TRBD2; size: NA; V: TRBV27; J: TRBJ2-5
CDR3: CASSLDASGWETQYF; DNA: TGCGCCAGCAGCTTGGACGCTAGCGGATGGGAGACCCAGTACTTC; D: TRBD2; size: NA; V: TRBV5-1; J: TRBJ2-5
CDR3: CASSEFNQPQHF; DNA: TGTGCCAGCAGTGAGTTTAATCAGCCCCAGCATTTT; D: NA; size: once; V: TRBV6-5; J: TRBJ1-5
CDR3: CASIQQGTEAFF; DNA: TGTGCCAGTATCCAGCAGGGCACTGAAGCTTTCTTT; D: NA; size: NA; V: TRBV19; J: TRBJ1-1
CDR3: CAISAGTGSNYGYTF; DNA: TGTGCCATCAGCGCCGGGACAGGGAGTAACTATGGCTACACCTTC; D: TRBD1; size: once; V: TRBV10-3; J: TRBJ1-2
CDR3: CASSPLIFWLAGGQTQYF; DNA: TGTGCCAGCAGCCCCCTTATTTTCTGGCTAGCGGGGGGGCAAACCCAGTACTTC; D: TRBD2; size: NA; V: TRBV7-9; J: TRBJ2-5
CDR3: CASSPLAGGNYEQYF; DNA: TGTGCCAGCAGCCCACTAGCGGGAGGGAACTACGAGCAGTACTTC; D: TRBD2; size: NA; V: TRBV7-2; J: TRBJ2-7
CDR3: CSVEKDTSSYNEQFF; DNA: TGCAGCGTTGAAAAGGACACGAGCTCCTACAATGAGCAGTTCTTC; D: NA; size: NA; V: TRBV29-1; J: TRBJ2-1
CDR3: CASSLSGGRSTDTQYF; DNA: TGCGCCAGCAGCTTAAGCGGGGGCCGAAGCACAGATACGCAGTATTTT; D: TRBD2; size: NA; V: TRBV5-1; J: TRBJ2-3
CDR3: CASSWGQGAPNEQFF; DNA: TGCGCCAGCAGCTGGGGACAGGGGGCTCCAAATGAGCAGTTCTTC; D: TRBD1; size: NA; V: TRBV5-1; J: TRBJ2-1
CDR3: CASSGPLDSFGNTIYF; DNA: TGTGCCAGCAGTGGGCCTTTAGACAGCTTTGGAAACACCATATATTTT; D: NA; size: NA; V: TRBV2; J: TRBJ1-3
CDR3: CASSYHPGQGIQPQHF; DNA: TGTGCCAGCAGTTACCACCCGGGACAGGGAATCCAGCCCCAGCATTTT; D: TRBD1; size: NA; V: TRBV6-6; J: TRBJ1-5
CDR3: CASRGQGWNEKLFF; DNA: TGTGCCAGCAGGGGACAGGGGTGGAATGAAAAACTGTTTTTT; D: TRBD1; size: few; V: TRBV2; J: TRBJ1-4
CDR3: CASSLDRGSSYEQYF; DNA: TGTGCCAGCAGCTTAGACAGGGGGTCCTCCTACGAGCAGTACTTC; D: TRBD1; size: NA; V: TRBV5-4; J: TRBJ2-7
CDR3: CASSLELAGGRETQYF; DNA: TGTGCCAGTAGTCTTGAACTAGCGGGGGGCCGAGAGACCCAGTACTTC; D: TRBD2; size: NA; V: TRBV19; J: TRBJ2-5
CDR3: CASSQDRVHEQYF; DNA: TGTGCCAGCAGTCAAGACAGGGTCCACGAGCAGTACTTC; D: TRBD1; size: NA; V: TRBV25-1; J: TRBJ2-7
CDR3: CASSLYSGGAYEQYF; DNA: TGTGCCAGCAGCCTCTATAGCGGGGGGGCCTACGAGCAGTACTTC; D: TRBD2; size: NA; V: TRBV4-2; J: TRBJ2-7
CDR3: CSVAPPTGISTDTQYF; DNA: TGCAGCGTTGCCCCACCGACAGGAATTAGCACAGATACGCAGTATTTT; D: NA; size: NA; V: TRBV29-1; J: TRBJ2-3